These T cell receptor beta chains were read from a single sample in a study of T cell repertoires in cytomegalovirus infection. From the reads, TCRdb called clonotypes with MiXCR, one entry per CDR3 protein. The sample lists more than 150,000 distinct CDR3 sequences, approximately 17% occurring once. Sequenced sample: CD8+ T cells from PBMCs. These TCRs come from a human donor in good health (CMV status not recorded). Some clones in this sample may be carry-over from other donors' samples. Each CDR3 is given without its conserved first and last residue.

v_call: TRBV7-6; cdr3_aa: ASSSDRSYNEQF
v_call: TRBV7-9; cdr3_aa: ASSLGGQGAISGYT
v_call: TRBV9; cdr3_aa: ASSGSGGGTYNEQF
v_call: TRBV7-8; cdr3_aa: ASIIPGGIPPNEQF
v_call: TRBV5-1; cdr3_aa: ASSTGQGTYEQY
v_call: TRBV7-9; cdr3_aa: ASSFVRYPYEQY
v_call: TRBV12-3/TRBV12-4; cdr3_aa: ASRLAGGPYEQY
v_call: TRBV11-2; cdr3_aa: ASSLEGGSKNEQF
v_call: TRBV7-8; cdr3_aa: ASSLPRTSGGNTGELF
v_call: TRBV12-5; cdr3_aa: ASSGSGTEAF
v_call: TRBV12-3/TRBV12-4; cdr3_aa: ASSFRGGNGDEQF
v_call: TRBV28; cdr3_aa: ASSLGRVWNYEQY
v_call: TRBV7-8; cdr3_aa: ASSLFGGRQY
v_call: TRBV11-2; cdr3_aa: ASSPLGGIVYEQY
v_call: TRBV2; cdr3_aa: ASRGRVDEQY
v_call: TRBV5-5; cdr3_aa: ASSLRGSAYEQY
v_call: TRBV7-2; cdr3_aa: ASSLSYTEAF
v_call: TRBV2; cdr3_aa: ASSEGFSTPSHQPQH
v_call: TRBV12-3/TRBV12-4; cdr3_aa: ASSWTGGTQY
v_call: TRBV9; cdr3_aa: ASSARTGTGRLDEQF